This T cell receptor beta chain was recovered during a study of tumor and adjacent non-tumor tissue in lung cancer. As regards this clonotype: Its antigen is undetermined. This sequence may be a read error, since a much larger clone differs from it by one base.

In germline, CDR1 is SGHDT, CDR2 YYEEEE. The CDR3 spans 13 residues. The study, taken as a whole, reports: Higher tumor TCR diversity was associated with shorter survival. Compared with tumor, normal lung showed significantly lower TCR diversity.

A modified ARM-PCR protocol with three rounds of nested PCR amplified TCRbeta. TCRdb processed the multiplex PCR reads anew with MiXCR; each CDR3 protein has one entry. The sample contains roughly 48,000 distinct CDR3 sequences, about 68% of which appear only once. RNA was extracted from bulk tissue without any cell sorting. The normal lung tissue was taken more than 3 cm from the tumor edge. The sequenced sample consisted of distant non-tumor lung tissue. This chain connects TRBV5-6 to TRBJ1-1; perhaps TRBD1 as D (6 bases). The TCR was taken from a woman aged 70-85 years with non-small cell lung cancer. CDR3 sequence: CASNLEQGGPAFF. For the CDR3, the DNA is TGTGCCAGCAACTTGGAACAGGGCGGCCCAGCTTTCTTT.